This TCR beta chain was identified in a study of CD8+ T cells in alopecia areata. Study findings and constraints: Among the top 100, expanded CD8+ clones were significantly decreased by tofacitinib, as was scalp clonality. Researchers report lesional scalp, most notably alopecia totalis/universalis, outstripped normal scalp in clonality.

Reverse transcribed after extraction, RNA yielded cDNA as the sequencing template. Using immunoSEQ multiplex PCR, the repertoire was profiled, and TCRdb retains in-frame clones only, with some absent. This table holds about 150,000 clones, nearly 55% found once. In germline, CDR1 is SGHVS, CDR2 FQNEAQ. The CDR3 sequence is 15 residues long. Deletions cut 5 bases from V and 1 base from J, with 14 bases between. For this clone: What it binds is not known.

Documented treatment: oral pan-JAK inhibitor, 5-10 mg twice daily. The TCR comes from a human donor with alopecia areata. This chain uses TRBV7-8 with TRBJ1-2, with a tentative D call TRBD1 (5 bases). The sequenced sample was CD8+ T cells sorted from blood, obtained at week 4, from a patient treated with tofacitinib. In DNA form, the CDR3 reads TGTGCCAGCAGCCCCATGAGCGGGGGTAACTATGGCTACACCTTC. It translates to CASSPMSGGNYGYTF.